This T cell receptor beta chain emerged from a study of monozygotic twins with inflammatory bowel disease. TCRdb derives one entry per CDR3 protein from the 5' RACE reads, leaving out DNA. The data show around 380,000 distinct CDR3 sequences, and the top ten clones hold around 2.3%. On this clonotype itself: What it binds is not known.

Germline-derived CDR1 and CDR2 are LGHDT and YNNKEL (reference sequence). This CDR3 spans 14 amino acids. Findings and caveats of the study: A reduction in TCRbeta diversity (inverse Simpson) was seen in IBD patients relative to healthy co-twins.

The receptor was isolated from a human donor with ulcerative colitis or Crohn's disease, or a healthy co-twin of an affected twin (not recorded which). Input material: blood. The V gene is TRBV3-1, the J gene TRBJ1-6. The CDR3 reads CASSSRTDNSPLHF.